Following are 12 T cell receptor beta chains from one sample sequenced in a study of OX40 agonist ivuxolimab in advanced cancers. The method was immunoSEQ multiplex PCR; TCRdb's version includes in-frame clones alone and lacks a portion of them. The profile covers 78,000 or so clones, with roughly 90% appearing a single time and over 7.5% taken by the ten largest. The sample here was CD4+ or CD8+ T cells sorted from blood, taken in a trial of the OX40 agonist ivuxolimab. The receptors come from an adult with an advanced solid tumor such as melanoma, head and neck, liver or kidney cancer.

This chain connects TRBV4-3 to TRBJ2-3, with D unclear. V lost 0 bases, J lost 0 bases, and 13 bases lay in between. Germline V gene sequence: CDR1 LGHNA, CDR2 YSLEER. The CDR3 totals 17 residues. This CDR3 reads CASSQDIPQSSTDTQYF. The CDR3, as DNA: TGCGCCAGCAGCCAAGATATACCGCAGTCTAGCACAGATACGCAGTATTTT.

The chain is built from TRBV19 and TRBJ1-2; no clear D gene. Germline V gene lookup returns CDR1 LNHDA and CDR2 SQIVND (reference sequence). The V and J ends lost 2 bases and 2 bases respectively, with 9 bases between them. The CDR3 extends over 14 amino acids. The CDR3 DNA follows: TGTGCCAGTAGTATAATCTCGGAGAACTATGGCTACACCTTC. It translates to CASSIISENYGYTF.

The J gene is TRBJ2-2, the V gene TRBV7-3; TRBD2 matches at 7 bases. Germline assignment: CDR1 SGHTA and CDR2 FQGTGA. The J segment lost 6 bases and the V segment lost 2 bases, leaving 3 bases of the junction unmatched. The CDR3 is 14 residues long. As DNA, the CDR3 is TGTGCCAGCAGCTTAGGCGGGGGAGCCGGGGAGCTGTTTTTT. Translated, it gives CASSLGGGAGELFF.

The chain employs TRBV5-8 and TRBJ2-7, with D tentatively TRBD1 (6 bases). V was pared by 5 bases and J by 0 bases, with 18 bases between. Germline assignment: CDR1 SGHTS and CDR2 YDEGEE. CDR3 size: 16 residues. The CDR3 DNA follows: TGTGCCAGCAGGGGGCCAGGGGTTATGAGCTCCTACGAGCAGTACTTC. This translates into CASRGPGVMSSYEQYF. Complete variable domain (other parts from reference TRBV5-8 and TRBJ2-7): EAGVTQSPTHLIKTRGQQATLRCSPISGHTSVYWYQQALGLGLQFLLWYDEGEERNRGNFPPRFSGRQFPNYSSELNVNALELEDSALYLCASRGPGVMSSYEQYFGPGTRLTVT.

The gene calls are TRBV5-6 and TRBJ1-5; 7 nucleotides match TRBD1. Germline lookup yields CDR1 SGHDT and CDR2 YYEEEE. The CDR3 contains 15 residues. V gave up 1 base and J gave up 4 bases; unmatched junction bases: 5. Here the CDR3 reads CASSLLRQGNQPQHF. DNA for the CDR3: TGTGCCAGCAGCTTGTTGCGACAGGGAAATCAGCCCCAGCATTTT.

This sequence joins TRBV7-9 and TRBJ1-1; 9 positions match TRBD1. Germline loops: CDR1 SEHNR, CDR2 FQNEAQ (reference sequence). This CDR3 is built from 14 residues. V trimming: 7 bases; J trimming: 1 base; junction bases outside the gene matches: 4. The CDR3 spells CASNPQGANTEAFF. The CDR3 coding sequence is TGTGCCAGCAACCCACAGGGGGCGAACACTGAAGCTTTCTTT.

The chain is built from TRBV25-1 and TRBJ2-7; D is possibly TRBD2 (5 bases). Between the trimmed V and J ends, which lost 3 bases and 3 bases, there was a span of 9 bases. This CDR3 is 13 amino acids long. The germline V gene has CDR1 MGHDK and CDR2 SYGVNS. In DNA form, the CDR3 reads TGTGCCAGCAGTGAGGCGGGTCTCTACGAGCAGTACTTC. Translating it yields CASSEAGLYEQYF.

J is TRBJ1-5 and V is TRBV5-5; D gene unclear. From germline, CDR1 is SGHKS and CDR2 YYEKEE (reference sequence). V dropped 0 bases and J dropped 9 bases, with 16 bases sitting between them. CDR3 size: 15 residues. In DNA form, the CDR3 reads TGTGCCAGCAGCTTGGGGGCGTTCGTCGGGCCGCCCCAGCATTTT. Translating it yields CASSLGAFVGPPQHF.

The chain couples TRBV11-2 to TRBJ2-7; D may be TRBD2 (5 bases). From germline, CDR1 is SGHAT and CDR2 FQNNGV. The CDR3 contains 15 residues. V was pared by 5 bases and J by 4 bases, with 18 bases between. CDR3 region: CASSQATDGGYEQYF. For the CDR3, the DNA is TGTGCCAGCAGCCAAGCAACAGATGGAGGATACGAGCAGTACTTC.

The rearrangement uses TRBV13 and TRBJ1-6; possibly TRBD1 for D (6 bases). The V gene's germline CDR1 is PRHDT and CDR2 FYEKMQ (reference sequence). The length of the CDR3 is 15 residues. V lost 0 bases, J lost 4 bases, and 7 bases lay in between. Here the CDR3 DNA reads TGTGCCAGCAGCTTAGGACAGGGTTATAATTCACCCCTCCACTTT. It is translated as CASSLGQGYNSPLHF.

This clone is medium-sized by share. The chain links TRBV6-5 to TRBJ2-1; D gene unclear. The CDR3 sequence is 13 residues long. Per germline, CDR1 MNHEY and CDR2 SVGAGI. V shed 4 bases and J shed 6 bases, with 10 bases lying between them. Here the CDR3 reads CASSFPTPNEQFF. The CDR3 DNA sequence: TGTGCCAGCAGTTTCCCTACTCCCAATGAGCAGTTCTTC.

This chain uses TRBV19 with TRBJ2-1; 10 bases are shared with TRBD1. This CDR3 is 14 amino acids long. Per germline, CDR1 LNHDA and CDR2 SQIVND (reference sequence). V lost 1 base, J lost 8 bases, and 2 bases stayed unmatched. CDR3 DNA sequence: TGTGCCAGTAGTATAGGACAGGGGGCATATGAGCAGTTCTTC. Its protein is CASSIGQGAYEQFF. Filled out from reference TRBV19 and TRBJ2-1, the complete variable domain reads DGGITQSPKYLFRKEGQNVTLSCEQNLNHDAMYWYRQDPGQGLRLIYYSQIVNDFQKGDIAEGYSVSREKKESFPLTVTSAQKNPTAFYLCASSIGQGAYEQFFGPGTRLTVL.